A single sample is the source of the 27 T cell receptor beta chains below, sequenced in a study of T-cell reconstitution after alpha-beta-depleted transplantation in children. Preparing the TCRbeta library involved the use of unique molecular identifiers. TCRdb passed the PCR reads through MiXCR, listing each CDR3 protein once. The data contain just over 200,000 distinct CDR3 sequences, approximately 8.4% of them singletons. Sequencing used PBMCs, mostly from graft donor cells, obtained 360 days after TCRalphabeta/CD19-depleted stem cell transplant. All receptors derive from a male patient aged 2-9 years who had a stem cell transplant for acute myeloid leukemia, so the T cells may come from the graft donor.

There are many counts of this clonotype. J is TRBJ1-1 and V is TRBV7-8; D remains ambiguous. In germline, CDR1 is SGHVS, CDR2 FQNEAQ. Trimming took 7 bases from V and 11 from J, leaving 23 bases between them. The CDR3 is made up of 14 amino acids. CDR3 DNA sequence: TGTGCCAGCACCCACCTTAGGGCTCACCGTGTGGCTTTCTTT. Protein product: CASTHLRAHRVAFF. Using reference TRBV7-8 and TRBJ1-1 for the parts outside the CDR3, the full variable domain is GAGVSQSPRYKVAKRGQDVALRCDPISGHVSLFWYQQALGQGPEFLTYFQNEAQLDKSGLPSDRFFAERPEGSVSTLKIQRTQQEDSAVYLCASTHLRAHRVAFFGQGTRLTVV.

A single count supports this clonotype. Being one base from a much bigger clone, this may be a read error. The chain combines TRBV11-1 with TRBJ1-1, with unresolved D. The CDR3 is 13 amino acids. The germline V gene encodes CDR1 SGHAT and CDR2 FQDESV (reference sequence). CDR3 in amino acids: CAGSQGSNTEAFF. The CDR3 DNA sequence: TGTGCCGGCAGCCAAGGCAGTAACACTGAAGCTTTCTTT.

In nucleotides, the CDR3 is TGTGCCAGCAGTGAAGACTTAGCGGGGGGCACAGATACGCAGTATTTT. Translated, it gives CASSEDLAGGTDTQYF. The chain employs TRBV2 and TRBJ2-3; 9 bases fit TRBD2. With 1 base clipped from V and 1 base from J, the junction kept 3 bases outside the gene matches. Germline V gene data show CDR1 as SNHLY and CDR2 as FYNNEI. The CDR3 contains 16 residues.

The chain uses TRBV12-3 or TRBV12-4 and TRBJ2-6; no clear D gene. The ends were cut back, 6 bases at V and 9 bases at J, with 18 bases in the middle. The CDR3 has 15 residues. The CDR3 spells CASSPPGSYHNVLTF. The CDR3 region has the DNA TGTGCCAGCAGCCCCCCGGGTTCCTATCACAACGTCCTGACTTTC.

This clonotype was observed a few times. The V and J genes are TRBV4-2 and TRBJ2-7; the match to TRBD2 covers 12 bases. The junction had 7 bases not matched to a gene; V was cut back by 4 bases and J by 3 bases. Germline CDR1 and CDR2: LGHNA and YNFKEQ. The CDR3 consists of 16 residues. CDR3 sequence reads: CASSPGLAGGLYEQYF. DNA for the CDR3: TGTGCCAGCAGCCCCGGCCTAGCGGGAGGGCTCTACGAGCAGTACTTC.

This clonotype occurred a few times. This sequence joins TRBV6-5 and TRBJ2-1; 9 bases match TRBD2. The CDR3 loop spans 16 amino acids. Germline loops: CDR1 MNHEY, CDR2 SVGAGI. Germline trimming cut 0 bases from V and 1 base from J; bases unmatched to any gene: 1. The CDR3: CASSYSAGGSYNEQFF. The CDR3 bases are TGTGCCAGCAGTTACTCGGCGGGAGGGTCCTACAATGAGCAGTTCTTC.

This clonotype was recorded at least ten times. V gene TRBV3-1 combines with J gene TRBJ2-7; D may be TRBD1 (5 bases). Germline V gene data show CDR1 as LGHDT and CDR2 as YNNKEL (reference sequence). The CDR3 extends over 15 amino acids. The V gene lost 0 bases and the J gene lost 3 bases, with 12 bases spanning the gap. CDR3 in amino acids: CASSQDPDRIYEQYV. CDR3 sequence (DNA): TGTGCCAGCAGCCAAGACCCAGACAGAATCTACGAGCAGTACGTC.

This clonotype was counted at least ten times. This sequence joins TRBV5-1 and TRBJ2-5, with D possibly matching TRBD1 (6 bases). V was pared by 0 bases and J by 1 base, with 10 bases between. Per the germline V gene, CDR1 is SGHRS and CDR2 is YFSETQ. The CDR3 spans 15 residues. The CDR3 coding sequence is TGCGCCAGCAGCTTGGCCGACAGGACCCAAGAGACCCAGTACTTC. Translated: CASSLADRTQETQYF. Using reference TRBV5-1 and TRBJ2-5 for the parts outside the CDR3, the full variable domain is KAGVTQTPRYLIKTRGQQVTLSCSPISGHRSVSWYQQTPGQGLQFLFEYFSETQRNKGNFPGRFSGRQFSNSRSEMNVSTLELGDSALYLCASSLADRTQETQYFGPGTRLLVL.

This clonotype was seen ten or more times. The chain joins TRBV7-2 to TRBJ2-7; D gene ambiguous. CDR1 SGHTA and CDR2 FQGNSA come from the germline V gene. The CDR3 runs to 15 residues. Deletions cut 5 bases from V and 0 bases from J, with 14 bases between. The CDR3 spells CASSQPDRSSYEQYV. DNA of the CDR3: TGTGCCAGCAGCCAGCCTGATAGGAGCTCCTACGAGCAGTACGTC.

The CDR3 DNA is TGTGCCAGCAGTTTATCGGCGTACTACGAGCAGTACTTC. Translating it yields CASSLSAYYEQYF. J is TRBJ2-7 and V is TRBV27; D unclear. Between the trimmed V and J ends, which lost 0 bases and 3 bases, there was a span of 6 bases. The V gene's germline CDR1 is MNHEY and CDR2 SMNVEV (reference sequence). This CDR3 is 13 amino acids long.

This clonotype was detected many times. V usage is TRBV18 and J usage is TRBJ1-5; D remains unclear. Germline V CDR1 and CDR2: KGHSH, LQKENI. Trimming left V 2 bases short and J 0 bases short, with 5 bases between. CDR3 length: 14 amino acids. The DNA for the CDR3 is TGTGCCAGCTCACCATTATATAGCAATCAGCCCCAGCATTTT. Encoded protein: CASSPLYSNQPQHF. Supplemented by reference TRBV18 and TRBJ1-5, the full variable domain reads NAGVMQNPRHLVRRRGQEARLRCSPMKGHSHVYWYRQLPEEGLKFMVYLQKENIIDESGMPKERFSAEFPKEGPSILRIQQVVRGDSAAYFCASSPLYSNQPQHFGDGTRLSIL.

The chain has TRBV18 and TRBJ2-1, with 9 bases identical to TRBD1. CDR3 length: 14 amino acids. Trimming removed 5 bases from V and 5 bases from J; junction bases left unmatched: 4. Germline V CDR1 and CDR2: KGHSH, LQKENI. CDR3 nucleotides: TGTGCCAGCTCAGGGCGGACAGGGGACAATGAGCAGTTCTTC. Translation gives CASSGRTGDNEQFF.

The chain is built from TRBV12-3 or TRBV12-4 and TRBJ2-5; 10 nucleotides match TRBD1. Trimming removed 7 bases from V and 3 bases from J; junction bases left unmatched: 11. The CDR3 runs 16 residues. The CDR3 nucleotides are TGTGCCAGCACCGAAACCGGGACAGGGGATGAAGAGACCCAGTACTTC. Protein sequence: CASTETGTGDEETQYF.

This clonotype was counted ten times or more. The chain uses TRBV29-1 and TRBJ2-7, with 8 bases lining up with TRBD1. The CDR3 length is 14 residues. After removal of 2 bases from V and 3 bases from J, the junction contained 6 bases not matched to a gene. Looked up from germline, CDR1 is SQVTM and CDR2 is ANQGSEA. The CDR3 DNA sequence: TGCAGCGTTGAATACAGGGGGTCCGACTACGAGCAGTACTTC. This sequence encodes CSVEYRGSDYEQYF.

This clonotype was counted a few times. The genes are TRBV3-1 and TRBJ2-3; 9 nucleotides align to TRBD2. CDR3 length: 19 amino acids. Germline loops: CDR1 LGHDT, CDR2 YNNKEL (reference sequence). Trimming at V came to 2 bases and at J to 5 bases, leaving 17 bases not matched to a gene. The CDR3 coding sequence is TGTGCCAGCAGCCAATGGGAATACGCGGGGGGGCAGGCTGAAGATACGCAGTATTTT. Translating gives CASSQWEYAGGQAEDTQYF.

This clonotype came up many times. CDR3 sequence (DNA): TGCGCCAGCAGCTTGGCACAGACAGGGCCCGGCACAGATACGCAGTATTTT. It codes for CASSLAQTGPGTDTQYF. This chain uses TRBV5-1 with TRBJ2-3; 7 nucleotides align to TRBD1. Germline-derived CDR1 and CDR2 are SGHRS and YFSETQ. The CDR3 extends over 17 amino acids. Germline trimming cut 0 bases from V and 1 base from J; bases unmatched to any gene: 8. The entire variable domain, with the rest obtained from reference TRBV5-1 and TRBJ2-3, is as follows: KAGVTQTPRYLIKTRGQQVTLSCSPISGHRSVSWYQQTPGQGLQFLFEYFSETQRNKGNFPGRFSGRQFSNSRSEMNVSTLELGDSALYLCASSLAQTGPGTDTQYFGPGTRLTVL.

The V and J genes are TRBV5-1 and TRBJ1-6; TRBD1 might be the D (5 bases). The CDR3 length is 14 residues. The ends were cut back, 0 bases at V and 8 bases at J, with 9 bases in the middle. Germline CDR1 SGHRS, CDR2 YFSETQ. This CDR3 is CASSLAQGDSPLHF. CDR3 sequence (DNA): TGCGCCAGCAGCTTGGCCCAGGGCGATTCACCCCTCCACTTT.

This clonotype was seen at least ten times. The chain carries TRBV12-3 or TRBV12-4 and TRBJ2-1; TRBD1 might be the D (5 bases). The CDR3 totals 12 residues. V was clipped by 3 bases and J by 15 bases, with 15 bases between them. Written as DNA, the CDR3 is TGTGCCAGCAGTTTCGGTATCGGACACCCGTTCTTC. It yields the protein CASSFGIGHPFF.

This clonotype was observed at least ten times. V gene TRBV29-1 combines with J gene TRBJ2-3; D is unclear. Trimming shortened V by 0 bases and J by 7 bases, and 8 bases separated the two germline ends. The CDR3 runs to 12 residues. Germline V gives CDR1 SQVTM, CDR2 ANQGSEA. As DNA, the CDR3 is TGCAGCGTTGAAGATCCTCATAATACGCAGTATTTT. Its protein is CSVEDPHNTQYF.

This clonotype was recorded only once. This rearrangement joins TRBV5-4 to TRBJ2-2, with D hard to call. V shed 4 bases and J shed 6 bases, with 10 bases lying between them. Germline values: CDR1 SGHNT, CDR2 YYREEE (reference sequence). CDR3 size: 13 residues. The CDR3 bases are TGTGCCAGCAGCCCGGGTAGGGCCGGGGAGCTGTTTTTT. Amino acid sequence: CASSPGRAGELFF.

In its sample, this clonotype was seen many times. For the CDR3, the DNA is TGTGCCAGCAGCCGTGACAGGGGCGTCAATCAGCCCCAGCATTTT. It is translated as CASSRDRGVNQPQHF. The chain is built from TRBV12-3 or TRBV12-4 and TRBJ1-5, with 8 bases lining up with TRBD1. Losses at the gene ends were 6 bases for V and 3 bases for J; bases not matched to a gene: 7. This CDR3 contains 15 residues.

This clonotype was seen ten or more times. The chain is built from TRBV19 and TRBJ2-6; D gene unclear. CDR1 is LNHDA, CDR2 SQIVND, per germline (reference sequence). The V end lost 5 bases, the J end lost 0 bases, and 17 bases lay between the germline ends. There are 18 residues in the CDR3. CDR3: CASSPIGWHNSGANVLTF. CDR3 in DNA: TGTGCCAGTAGTCCGATAGGTTGGCACAACTCTGGGGCCAACGTCCTGACTTTC.

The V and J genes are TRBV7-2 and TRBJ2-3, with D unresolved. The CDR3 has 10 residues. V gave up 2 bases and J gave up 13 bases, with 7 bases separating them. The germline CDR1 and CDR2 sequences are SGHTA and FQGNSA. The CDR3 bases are TGTGCCAGCAGCTTAAACTCTGAGTATTTT. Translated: CASSLNSEYF.

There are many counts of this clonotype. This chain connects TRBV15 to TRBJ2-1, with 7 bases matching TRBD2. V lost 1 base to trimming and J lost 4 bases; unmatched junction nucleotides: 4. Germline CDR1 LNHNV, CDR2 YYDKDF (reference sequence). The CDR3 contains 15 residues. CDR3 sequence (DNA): TGTGCCACCAGCAGAGCTAGCGGAGCTTACAATGAGCAGTTCTTC. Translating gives CATSRASGAYNEQFF.

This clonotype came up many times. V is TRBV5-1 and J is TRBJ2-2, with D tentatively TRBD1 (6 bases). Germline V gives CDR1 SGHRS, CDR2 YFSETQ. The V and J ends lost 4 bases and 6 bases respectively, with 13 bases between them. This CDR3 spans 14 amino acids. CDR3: CASSANRVAGELFF. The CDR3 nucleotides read TGCGCCAGCAGCGCAAACAGGGTCGCCGGGGAGCTGTTTTTT.

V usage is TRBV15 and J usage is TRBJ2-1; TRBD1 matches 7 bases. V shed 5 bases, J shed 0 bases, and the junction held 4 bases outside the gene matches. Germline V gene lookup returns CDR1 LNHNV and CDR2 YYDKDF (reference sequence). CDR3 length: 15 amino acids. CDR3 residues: CATSSGQNSYNEQFF. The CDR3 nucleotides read TGTGCCACCAGCTCGGGACAGAACTCCTACAATGAGCAGTTCTTC. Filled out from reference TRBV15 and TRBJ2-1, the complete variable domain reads DAMVIQNPRYQVTQFGKPVTLSCSQTLNHNVMYWYQQKSSQAPKLLFHYYDKDFNNEADTPDNFQSRRPNTSFCFLDIRSPGLGDTAMYLCATSSGQNSYNEQFFGPGTRLTVL.

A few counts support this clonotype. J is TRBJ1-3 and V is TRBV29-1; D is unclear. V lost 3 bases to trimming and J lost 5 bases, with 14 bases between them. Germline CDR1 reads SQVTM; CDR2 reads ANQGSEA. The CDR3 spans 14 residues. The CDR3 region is CSVEDGLERNTIYF. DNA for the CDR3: TGCAGCGTTGAGGATGGCTTAGAAAGAAACACCATATATTTT. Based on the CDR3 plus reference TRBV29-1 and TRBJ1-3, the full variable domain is SAVISQKPSRDICQRGTSLTIQCQVDSQVTMMFWYRQQPGQSLTLIATANQGSEATYESGFVIDKFPISRPNLTFSTLTVSNMSPEDSSIYLCSVEDGLERNTIYFGEGSWLTVV.